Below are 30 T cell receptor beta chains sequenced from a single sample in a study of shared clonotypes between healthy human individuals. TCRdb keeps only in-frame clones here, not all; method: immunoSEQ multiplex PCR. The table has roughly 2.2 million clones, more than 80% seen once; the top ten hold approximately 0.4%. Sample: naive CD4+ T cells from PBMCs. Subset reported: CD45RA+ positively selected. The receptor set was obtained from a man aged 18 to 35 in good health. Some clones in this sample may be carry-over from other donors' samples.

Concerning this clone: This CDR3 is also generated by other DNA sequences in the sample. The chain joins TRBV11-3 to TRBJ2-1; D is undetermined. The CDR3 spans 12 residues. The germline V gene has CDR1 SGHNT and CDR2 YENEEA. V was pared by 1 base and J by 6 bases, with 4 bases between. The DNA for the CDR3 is TGTGCCAGCAGCTTAGGACGCAATGAGCAGTTCTTC. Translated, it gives CASSLGRNEQFF.

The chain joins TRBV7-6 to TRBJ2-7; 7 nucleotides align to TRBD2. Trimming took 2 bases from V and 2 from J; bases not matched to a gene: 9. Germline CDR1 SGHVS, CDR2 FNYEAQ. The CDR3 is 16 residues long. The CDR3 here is CASSLWARGGPYEQYF. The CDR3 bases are TGTGCCAGCAGCTTATGGGCACGCGGGGGTCCCTACGAGCAGTACTTC.

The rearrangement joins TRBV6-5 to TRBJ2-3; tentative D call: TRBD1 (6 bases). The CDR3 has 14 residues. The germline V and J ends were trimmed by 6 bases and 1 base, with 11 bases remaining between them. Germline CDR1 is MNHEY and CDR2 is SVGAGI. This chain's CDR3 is CASSRRQGTDTQYF. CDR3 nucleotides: TGTGCCAGCAGCCGAAGACAGGGCACAGATACGCAGTATTTT.

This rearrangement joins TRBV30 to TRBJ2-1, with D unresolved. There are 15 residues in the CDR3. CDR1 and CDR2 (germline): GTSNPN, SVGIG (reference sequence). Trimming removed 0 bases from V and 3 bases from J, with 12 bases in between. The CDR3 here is CAWSVGPPRYNEQFF. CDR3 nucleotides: TGTGCCTGGAGTGTTGGACCGCCCCGCTACAATGAGCAGTTCTTC.

The CDR3 region has the DNA TGTGCCAGCTCACAGGACCTCTCTGGAAACACCATATATTTT. The encoded protein is CASSQDLSGNTIYF. The chain employs TRBV18 and TRBJ1-3; unclear D gene. Germline V CDR1 and CDR2: KGHSH, LQKENI. This CDR3 comprises 14 residues. V dropped 4 bases and J dropped 0 bases, with 7 bases sitting between them.

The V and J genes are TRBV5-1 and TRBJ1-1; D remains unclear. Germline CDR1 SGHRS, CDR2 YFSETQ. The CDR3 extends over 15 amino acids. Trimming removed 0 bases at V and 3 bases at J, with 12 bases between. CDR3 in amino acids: CASSLGTNVDTEAFF. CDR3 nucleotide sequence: TGCGCCAGCAGCTTGGGGACCAATGTGGACACTGAAGCTTTCTTT.

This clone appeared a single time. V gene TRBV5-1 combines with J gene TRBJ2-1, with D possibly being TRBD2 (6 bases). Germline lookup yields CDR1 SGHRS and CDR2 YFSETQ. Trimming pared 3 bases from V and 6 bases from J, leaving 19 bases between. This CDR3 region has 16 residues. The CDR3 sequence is CASSWMGETSGNEQFF. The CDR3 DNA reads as TGCGCCAGCAGCTGGATGGGTGAGACTAGTGGCAATGAGCAGTTCTTC.

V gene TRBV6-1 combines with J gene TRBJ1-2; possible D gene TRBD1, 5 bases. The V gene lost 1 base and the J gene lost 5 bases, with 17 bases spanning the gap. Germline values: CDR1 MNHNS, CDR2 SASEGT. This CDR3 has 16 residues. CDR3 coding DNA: TGTGCCAGCAGTGAAGGTTCAGGGACGGTGGTTTATGGCTACACCTTC. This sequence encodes CASSEGSGTVVYGYTF.

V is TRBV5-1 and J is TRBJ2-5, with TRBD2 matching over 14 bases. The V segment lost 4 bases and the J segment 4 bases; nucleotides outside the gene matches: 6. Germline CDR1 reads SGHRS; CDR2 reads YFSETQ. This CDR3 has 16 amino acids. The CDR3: CASSVGLAGGAETQYF. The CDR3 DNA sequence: TGCGCCAGCAGCGTAGGACTAGCGGGAGGTGCAGAGACCCAGTACTTC.

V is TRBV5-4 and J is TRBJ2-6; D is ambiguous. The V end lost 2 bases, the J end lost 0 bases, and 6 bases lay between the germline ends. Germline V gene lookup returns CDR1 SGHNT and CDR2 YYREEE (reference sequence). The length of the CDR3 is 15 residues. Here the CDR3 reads CASSLQHSGANVLTF. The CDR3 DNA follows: TGTGCCAGCAGCTTACAGCACTCTGGGGCCAACGTCCTGACTTTC.

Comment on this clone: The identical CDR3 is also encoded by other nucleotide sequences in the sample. In DNA form, the CDR3 reads TGTGCCAGCAGCTTAGGGTCCCTGGAGACCCAGTACTTC. Translating gives CASSLGSLETQYF. The chain recombines TRBV7-3 with TRBJ2-5; no reliable D call. The CDR3 length is 13 residues. With 2 bases removed from V and 5 bases from J, the gap between germline ends came to 9 bases. Germline values: CDR1 SGHTA, CDR2 FQGTGA.

CDR3: CASSERVKLSGANVLTF. CDR3 nucleotides: TGTGCCAGCAGTGAAAGAGTCAAACTCTCTGGGGCCAACGTCCTGACTTTC. This chain uses TRBV25-1 with TRBJ2-6; no clear D gene. CDR3 size: 17 residues. Germline CDR1 MGHDK, CDR2 SYGVNS. Between the trimmed V and J ends, which lost 2 bases and 0 bases, there was a span of 11 bases.

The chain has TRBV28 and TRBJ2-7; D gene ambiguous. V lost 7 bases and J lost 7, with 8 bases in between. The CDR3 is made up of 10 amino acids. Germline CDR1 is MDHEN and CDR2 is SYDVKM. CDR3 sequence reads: CASIGNEQYF. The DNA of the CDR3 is TGTGCCAGCATAGGGAATGAGCAGTACTTC.

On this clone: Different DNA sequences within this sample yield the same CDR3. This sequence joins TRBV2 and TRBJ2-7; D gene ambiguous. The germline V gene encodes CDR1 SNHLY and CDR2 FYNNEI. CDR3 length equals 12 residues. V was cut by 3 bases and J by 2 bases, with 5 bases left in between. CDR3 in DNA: TGTGCCAGCAGTGATGGAGCCTACGAGCAGTACTTC. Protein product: CASSDGAYEQYF.

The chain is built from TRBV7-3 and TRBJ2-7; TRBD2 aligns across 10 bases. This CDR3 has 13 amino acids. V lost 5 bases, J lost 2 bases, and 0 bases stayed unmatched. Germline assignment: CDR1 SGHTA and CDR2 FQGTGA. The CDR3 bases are TGTGCCAGCAGCCTAGCGGGGGCCTACGAGCAGTACTTC. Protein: CASSLAGAYEQYF.

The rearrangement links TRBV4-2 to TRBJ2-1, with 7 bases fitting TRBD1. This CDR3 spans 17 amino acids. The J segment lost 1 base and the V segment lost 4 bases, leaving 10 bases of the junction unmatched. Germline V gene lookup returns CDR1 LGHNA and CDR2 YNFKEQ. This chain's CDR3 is CASSLSAGTVSYNEQFF. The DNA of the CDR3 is TGTGCCAGCAGCCTAAGCGCCGGGACAGTTTCCTACAATGAGCAGTTCTTC.

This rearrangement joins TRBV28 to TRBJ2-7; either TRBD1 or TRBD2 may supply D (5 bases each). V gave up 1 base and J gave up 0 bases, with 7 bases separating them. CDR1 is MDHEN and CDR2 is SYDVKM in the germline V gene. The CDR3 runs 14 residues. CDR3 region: CASSLSGASYEQYF. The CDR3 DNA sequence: TGTGCCAGCAGTTTATCCGGGGCCTCCTACGAGCAGTACTTC.

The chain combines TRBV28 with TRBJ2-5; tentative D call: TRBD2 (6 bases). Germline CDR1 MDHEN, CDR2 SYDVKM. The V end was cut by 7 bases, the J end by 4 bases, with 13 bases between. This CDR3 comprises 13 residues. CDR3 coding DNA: TGTGCCAGCAACCTACCGGGACTAGAGACCCAGTACTTC. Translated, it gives CASNLPGLETQYF.

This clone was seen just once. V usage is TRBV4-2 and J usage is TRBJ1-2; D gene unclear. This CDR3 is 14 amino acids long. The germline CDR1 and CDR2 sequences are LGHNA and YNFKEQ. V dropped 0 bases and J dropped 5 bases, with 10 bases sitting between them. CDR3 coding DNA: TGTGCCAGCAGCCAAGATAGGACCTCTTATGGCTACACCTTC. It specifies CASSQDRTSYGYTF.

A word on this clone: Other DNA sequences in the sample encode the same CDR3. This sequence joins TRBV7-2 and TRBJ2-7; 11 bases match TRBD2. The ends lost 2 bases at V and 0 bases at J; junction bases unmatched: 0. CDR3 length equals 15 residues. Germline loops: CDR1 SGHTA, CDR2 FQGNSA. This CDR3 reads CASSLTSGSSYEQYF. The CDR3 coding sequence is TGTGCCAGCAGCTTAACTAGCGGGAGCTCCTACGAGCAGTACTTC.

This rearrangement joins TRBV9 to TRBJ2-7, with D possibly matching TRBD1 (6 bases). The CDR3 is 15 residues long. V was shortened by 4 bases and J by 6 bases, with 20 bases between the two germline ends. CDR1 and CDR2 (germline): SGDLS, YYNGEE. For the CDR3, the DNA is TGTGCCAGCAGCCCCCAGGGGAGCTTTAGGTCCGAGCAGTACTTC. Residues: CASSPQGSFRSEQYF.

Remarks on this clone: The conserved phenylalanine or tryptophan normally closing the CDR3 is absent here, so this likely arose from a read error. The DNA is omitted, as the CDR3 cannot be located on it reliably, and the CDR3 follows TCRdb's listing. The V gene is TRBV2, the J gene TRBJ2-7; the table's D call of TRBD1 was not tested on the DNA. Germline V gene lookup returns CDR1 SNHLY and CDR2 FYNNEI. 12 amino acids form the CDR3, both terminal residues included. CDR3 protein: CASTRGQGPPWA.

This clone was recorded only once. CDR3 DNA: TGTGCCAGCAGTGACAGCGGGAGAGGTAGCGAGCAGTACTTC. It yields the protein CASSDSGRGSEQYF. The chain joins TRBV2 to TRBJ2-7; TRBD2 matches at 8 bases. CDR3 length: 14 residues. The germline gives CDR1 SNHLY, CDR2 FYNNEI. The V and J ends lost 3 bases and 6 bases, in that order; junction bases with no gene match: 7.

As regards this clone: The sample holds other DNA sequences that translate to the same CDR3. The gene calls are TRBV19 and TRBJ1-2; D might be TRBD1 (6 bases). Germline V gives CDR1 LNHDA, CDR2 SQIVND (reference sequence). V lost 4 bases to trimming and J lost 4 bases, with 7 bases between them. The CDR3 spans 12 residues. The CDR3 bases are TGTGCCAGTAGTACGACAGGCTATGGCTACACCTTC. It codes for CASSTTGYGYTF.

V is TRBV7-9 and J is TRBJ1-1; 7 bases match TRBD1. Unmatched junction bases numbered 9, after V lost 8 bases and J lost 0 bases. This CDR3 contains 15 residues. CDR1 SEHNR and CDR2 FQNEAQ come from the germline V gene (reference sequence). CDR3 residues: CASAGQNFMNTEAFF. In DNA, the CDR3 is TGTGCCAGCGCGGGACAGAACTTTATGAACACTGAAGCTTTCTTT. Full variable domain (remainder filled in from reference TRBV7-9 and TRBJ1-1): DTGVSQNPRHKITKRGQNVTFRCDPISEHNRLYWYRQTLGQGPEFLTYFQNEAQLEKSRLLSDRFSAERPKGSFSTLEIQRTEQGDSAMYLCASAGQNFMNTEAFFGQGTRLTVV.

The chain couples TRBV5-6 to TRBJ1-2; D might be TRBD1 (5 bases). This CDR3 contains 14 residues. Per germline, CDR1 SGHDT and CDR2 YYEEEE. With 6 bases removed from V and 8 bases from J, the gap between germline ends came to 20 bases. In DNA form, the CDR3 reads TGTGCCAGCAACTGGGGTAGGGACGTCTACGGCTACACCTTC. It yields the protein CASNWGRDVYGYTF.

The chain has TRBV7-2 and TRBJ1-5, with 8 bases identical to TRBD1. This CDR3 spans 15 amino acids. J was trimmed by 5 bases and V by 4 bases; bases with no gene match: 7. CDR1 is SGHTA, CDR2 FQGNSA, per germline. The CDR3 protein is CASSSDRVSYQPQHF. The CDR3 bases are TGTGCCAGCAGCTCGGACAGGGTTTCATATCAGCCCCAGCATTTT.

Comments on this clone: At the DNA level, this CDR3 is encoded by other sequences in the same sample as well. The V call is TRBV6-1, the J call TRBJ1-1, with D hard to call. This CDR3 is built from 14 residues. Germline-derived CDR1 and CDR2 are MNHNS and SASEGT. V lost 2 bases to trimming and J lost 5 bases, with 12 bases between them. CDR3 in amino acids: CASSELRVGTEAFF. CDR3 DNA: TGTGCCAGCAGTGAATTACGGGTTGGGACTGAAGCTTTCTTT.

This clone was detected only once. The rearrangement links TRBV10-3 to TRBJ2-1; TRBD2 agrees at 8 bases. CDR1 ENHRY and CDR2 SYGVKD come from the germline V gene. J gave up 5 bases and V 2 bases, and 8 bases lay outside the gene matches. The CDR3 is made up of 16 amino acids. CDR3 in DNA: TGTGCCATCAGTGAGATCGCCACTAGCGGCAACAATGAGCAGTTCTTC. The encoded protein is CAISEIATSGNNEQFF.

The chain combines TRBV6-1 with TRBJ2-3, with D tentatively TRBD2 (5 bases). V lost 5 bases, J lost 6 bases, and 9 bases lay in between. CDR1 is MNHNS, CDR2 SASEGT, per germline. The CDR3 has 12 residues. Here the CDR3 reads CASSFSVDTQYF. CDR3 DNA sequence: TGTGCCAGCAGTTTTAGCGTCGATACGCAGTATTTT.